This T cell receptor beta chain was observed in a study of blood T cell repertoires in COVID-19. Across the whole study: Material from acute and convalescent COVID-19 was sourced from the United States, Italy and Spain.

In the study's own analysis: For nucleated cells, counts were estimated from reference gene primer amplification. Profiling relied on immunoSEQ multiplex PCR, and the TCRdb table lists in-frame clones only, not all of them. That table is the source of V, J and clone size, and D and trimming were worked out from the DNA. The sample contains a few hundred thousand clones, more than 65% of which appear only once. Trimming removed 0 bases at V and 0 bases at J, with 11 bases between. This CDR3 has 16 amino acids. In germline, CDR1 is SGHRS, CDR2 YFSETQ. All enrollees were about 18 to 95 years old and from approximately 24 US areas.

The V call is TRBV5-1, the J call TRBJ2-3; a possible D gene is TRBD1 (5 bases). The receptor was derived from a man aged 50 to 59 who had recovered from COVID-19. The sample comprised PBMCs or T cells enriched from blood (not recorded which). CDR3 nucleotides: TGCGCCAGCAGCTTGGGACAGAGCTTTAGCACAGATACGCAGTATTTT. This translates into CASSLGQSFSTDTQYF.